This T cell receptor beta chain originates from a study of blood T cell repertoires in COVID-19. About the research overall: Spain, Italy and the United States supplied samples that represented acute and convalescent COVID-19. In each case, the material was cDNA or gDNA derived from T cells, B-cell-depleted T cells, or PBMCs.

In the authors' workflow: Reference gene primer amplification in the assay estimated nucleated cell counts. Assay: immunoSEQ multiplex PCR; the TCRdb copy retains only in-frame clones and omits some. The V and J calls and clone size come from that table; D and trimming were worked out from the DNA. The sample carries roughly 200,000 clones, approximately 83% recorded once. Looked up from germline, CDR1 is KGHSH and CDR2 is LQKENI. This CDR3 comprises 13 residues. The J segment lost 4 bases and the V segment lost 3 bases, leaving 2 bases of the junction unmatched. The gene calls are TRBV18 and TRBJ2-7; 8 nucleotides align to TRBD2. This receptor was identified in a man aged 55 to 69 with acute or convalescent COVID-19. Sequenced input: peripheral blood. The CDR3 bases are TGTGCCAGCTCACCTGGACTAGCTTACGAGCAGTACTTC. Translating it yields CASSPGLAYEQYF. The whole variable domain, remainder taken from reference TRBV18 and TRBJ2-7, is NAGVMQNPRHLVRRRGQEARLRCSPMKGHSHVYWYRQLPEEGLKFMVYLQKENIIDESGMPKERFSAEFPKEGPSILRIQQVVRGDSAAYFCASSPGLAYEQYFGPGTRLTVT.